This T cell receptor (beta chain) was recorded in a study of T cells in localized non-small cell lung cancer (dated by TCRdb to the early 2020s). Regarding the study in general: The study analyzed T cell repertoires of 200 to 250 early-stage NSCLC patients, comparing tumors and uninvolved tumor-adjacent lungs. All 250 or so NSCLC patients in the cohort were treatment-naive and had localized lung tumors that were resected. NSCLC patients had a mean age of roughly 69 years, and more than 120 were male and about a hundred female. The study at large found these results: Of the top 100 tumor clones, a median of 57 were detected in paired uninvolved adjacent lung; some 28 were also among that lung's top 100. Because the study design was exploratory, TCR variables were selected using unadjusted p-values without false-discovery rate correction. Longer overall survival was associated with higher T cell density in blood, whereas shorter survival was associated with higher clonality in adjacent lung. Uninvolved tumor-adjacent lung showed the highest T cell clonality, higher than tumor, which suggests more focused antigenic responses in the adjacent lung. Because multi-region sequencing of the tumors was not done, intratumor heterogeneity could not be ruled out.

The immunoSEQ Assay was used to sequence TCR beta CDR3 regions from DNA. On the authors' methods: To compute T cell density, TCR beta template counts were normalized to usable DNA, which was estimated by amplifying housekeeping genes. Using the preseqR package, richness was estimated by extrapolating to 120,000 templates for tissue samples and 400,000 templates for PBMC samples. Clonality was defined by subtracting Pielou's evenness from one. Tissue-enriched TCRs were identified by differential abundance testing using productive amino-acid clonotypes, minimum total count 5 and alpha 0.1. The Jaccard Index and the Morisita Overlap Index were used to quantify repertoire overlap between compartments. GLIPH grouped TCR beta CDR3s together with public tetramer-defined viral CDR3s, and a viral motif had to include at least three viral sequences and show V-gene enrichment. Imported from immuneACCESS, the table was reduced by TCRdb to in-frame sequences with V and J called. These copies leave out some clones; in studies compared against another copy, an unresolved V gene accounts for under half, and the cause of the remainder is not known. From that table come the V and J calls and clone size; the DNA was used to work out D and trimming. Here the sample has more than 100,000 clones; roughly 90% occur a single time. The ten largest account for approximately 1.5% of the sample.

At diagnosis, peripheral blood, uninvolved tumor-adjacent lung and tumor were collected and stored as a combination of fresh-frozen and FFPE material. For TCR repertoire profiling, the blood samples were analyzed as peripheral blood mononuclear cells. The germline V gene sets CDR1 to SQVTM and CDR2 to ANQGSEA. The CDR3 spans 15 residues, from the cysteine through the phenylalanine. The kept DNA is CDR3 alone, 45 bases in frame from the first base. The junction shows trimming of 6 bases on V and 0 bases on J, and the gene matches do not reach 8 bases of it. Of note for this clone: Its target antigen remains unknown. The input lacks base qualities; no much larger clone sits a single base away.

The chain is assembled from TRBV29-1 and TRBJ1-3; 7 bases in the junction line up with TRBD1. The source was peripheral blood, collected before any cancer treatment. The clonotype was recovered from a female donor aged 60 or older with stage I lung adenocarcinoma. The nucleotide sequence reads as follows: TGCAGCGTAGGATGGGACAGAAACTCTGGAAACACCATATATTTT. This sequence encodes CSVGWDRNSGNTIYF.